These 9 T cell receptor beta chains were sequenced from one sample in a study of blood T cell repertoires in COVID-19. Generated by immunoSEQ multiplex PCR, the TCRdb table keeps only in-frame clones and is missing some. Of approximately 53,000 clones listed, approximately 82% are singletons. Sequenced sample: PBMCs or T cells enriched from blood (not recorded which). These receptors came from a woman between 45 and 65 years old with acute COVID-19.

The chain uses TRBV9 and TRBJ2-1; possible D gene TRBD2, 6 bases. Germline V gene sequence: CDR1 SGDLS, CDR2 YYNGEE. The CDR3 runs 12 residues. V lost 0 bases and J 13 bases, leaving 11 bases between the germline ends. This CDR3 is CASSVGTGVQFF. For the CDR3, the DNA is TGTGCCAGCAGCGTAGGGACGGGGGTTCAGTTCTTC.

The J gene is TRBJ1-6, the V gene TRBV12-3 or TRBV12-4; D remains unclear. Trimming cost V 7 bases and J 6 bases, with 10 bases left between them. The CDR3 has 13 amino acids. The CDR3 region is CASTRKLNSPLHF. CDR3 coding DNA: TGTGCCAGCACTCGAAAGCTTAATTCACCCCTCCACTTT.

The CDR3: CATSARVDQPQHF. The CDR3 region has the DNA TGTGCCACCAGCGCCAGGGTTGATCAGCCCCAGCATTTT. The rearrangement joins TRBV15 to TRBJ1-5; the D gene is possibly TRBD1 (5 bases). The CDR3 has 13 residues. Germline V gene lookup returns CDR1 LNHNV and CDR2 YYDKDF (reference sequence). Trimming removed 5 bases from V and 5 bases from J, with 10 bases in between.

This chain connects TRBV27 to TRBJ2-2, with 10 bases identical to TRBD2. The CDR3 covers 17 residues. Germline V CDR1 and CDR2: MNHEY, SMNVEV (reference sequence). V trimming: 5 bases; J trimming: 5 bases; junction bases outside the gene matches: 11. CDR3 DNA: TGTGCCAGCAGTATCAAGCGGGGGGGCCTGACTACCGGGGAGCTGTTTTTT. Amino acid sequence: CASSIKRGGLTTGELFF.

The genes are TRBV2 and TRBJ2-1; 8 positions agree with TRBD2. Looked up from germline, CDR1 is SNHLY and CDR2 is FYNNEI. The CDR3 loop spans 18 amino acids. Unmatched junction bases numbered 13, after V lost 6 bases and J lost 0 bases. Here the CDR3 reads CASRVVRTSRASYNEQFF. CDR3 coding DNA: TGTGCCAGCAGGGTTGTTAGGACTAGCAGAGCCTCCTACAATGAGCAGTTCTTC.

This chain connects TRBV10-3 to TRBJ2-6, with 7 positions matching TRBD1. The CDR3 is 16 residues long. Trimming removed 8 bases from V and 1 base from J; junction bases left unmatched: 8. Germline CDR1 reads ENHRY; CDR2 reads SYGVKD. Here the CDR3 DNA reads TGTGCCATCCACGCTCCGACAGGGTCTGGGGCCAACGTCCTGACTTTC. Amino acid sequence: CAIHAPTGSGANVLTF.

The V and J genes are TRBV6-5 and TRBJ1-2, with D unclear. This CDR3 spans 15 amino acids. Trimming removed 0 bases at V and 2 bases at J, with 10 bases between. Looked up from germline, CDR1 is MNHEY and CDR2 is SVGAGI. In nucleotides, the CDR3 is TGTGCCAGCAGTTACTCGAAGGCGGGGAACTATGGCTACACCTTC. Protein sequence: CASSYSKAGNYGYTF.

This clone was seen a single time. The V and J genes are TRBV30 and TRBJ2-7; TRBD1 agrees at 9 bases. Germline V gene sequence: CDR1 GTSNPN, CDR2 SVGIG (reference sequence). This CDR3 is built from 14 residues. Unmatched junction bases numbered 4, after V lost 3 bases and J lost 1 base. CDR3 sequence: CAWSFGTGSYEQYF. The CDR3 nucleotides are TGTGCCTGGAGCTTCGGGACAGGGTCCTACGAGCAGTACTTC. Variable domain in full (rest from reference TRBV30 and TRBJ2-7): SQTIHQWPATLVQPVGSPLSLECTVEGTSNPNLYWYRQAAGRGLQLLFYSVGIGQISSEVPQNLSASRPQDRQFILSSKKLLLSDSGFYLCAWSFGTGSYEQYFGPGTRLTVT.

DNA of the CDR3: TGTGCCAGCAACGTGGCAGGGATTAACTACGAGCAGTACTTC. It codes for CASNVAGINYEQYF. This sequence joins TRBV2 and TRBJ2-7; tentatively, D is TRBD1 (5 bases). V lost 7 bases and J lost 3, with 16 bases in between. Germline V gene lookup returns CDR1 SNHLY and CDR2 FYNNEI. The CDR3 spans 14 residues. Supplemented by reference TRBV2 and TRBJ2-7, the full variable domain reads EPEVTQTPSHQVTQMGQEVILRCVPISNHLYFYWYRQILGQKVEFLVSFYNNEISEKSEIFDDQFSVERPDGSNFTLKIRSTKLEDSAMYFCASNVAGINYEQYFGPGTRLTVT.